This T cell receptor (beta chain) was sequenced during a study of identical twins. About this clonotype itself: Its antigen is as yet unknown.

TCRdb reprocessed the 5' RACE reads via MiXCR and lists one record per CDR3 protein. The table records some 1,700,000 distinct CDR3 sequences, less than 35% of them present only once. Findings and caveats of the study: Alpha sequences that were out-of-frame and twin-shared showed an excess of low generation probability. Beta clonotypes that were abundant in cord blood contained fewer insertions, a pattern absent from memory repertoires. For zero-insertion analyses, partial confounding could come from invariant MAIT and iNKT cells.

The source of this sequence is a newborn girl in good health. Sequences were obtained from cord blood.

This CDR3 reads CASSQGDTSSYNEQYF. As DNA, the CDR3 is TGTGCCAGCAGCCAAGGAGACACTAGCTCCTACAATGAGCAGTACTTC. V is TRBV4-2 and J is TRBJ2-1; TRBD2 might be the D (6 bases). The end of the DNA fits TRBJ2-7 better, so the J call may be wrong. This CDR3 spans 16 amino acids. The V gene's germline CDR1 is LGHNA and CDR2 YNFKEQ.